What follows describes a single TCR beta chain. Germline V CDR1 and CDR2: MNHEY, SVGEGT. V shed 4 bases and J 2 bases; nucleotides not matched to a gene: 8. The CDR3 runs to 18 residues. The entry originates in a study of blood T cell repertoires in COVID-19. In the original analysis: Nucleated cell number was recorded as an estimate derived from reference gene primer amplification. The repertoire was sequenced with immunoSEQ multiplex PCR; TCRdb's copy has only in-frame clones and lacks some. V and J calls plus clone size are reproduced from that table; the DNA served to infer D and trimming. The data contain about 26,000 clones, 90% to 95% of them seen just once; the ten biggest clones take up 2.1%.

This chain uses TRBV6-2 or TRBV6-3 with TRBJ2-7; 16 bases are shared with TRBD2. Sample: peripheral blood. This clonotype was sampled from a human donor in a cohort sampled during active COVID-19. CDR3 loop: CASSLLSGTSGGAYEQYF. The CDR3 DNA follows: TGTGCCAGCAGTTTGTTGTCCGGGACTAGCGGGGGGGCCTACGAGCAGTACTTC.